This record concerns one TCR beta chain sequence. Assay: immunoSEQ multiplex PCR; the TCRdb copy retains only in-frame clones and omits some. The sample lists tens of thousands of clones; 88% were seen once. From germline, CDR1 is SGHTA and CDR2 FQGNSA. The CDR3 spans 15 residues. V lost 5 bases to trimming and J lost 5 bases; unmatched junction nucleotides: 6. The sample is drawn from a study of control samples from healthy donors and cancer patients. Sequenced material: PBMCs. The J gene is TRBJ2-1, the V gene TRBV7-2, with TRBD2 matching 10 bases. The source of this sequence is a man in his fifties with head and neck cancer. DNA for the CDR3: TGTGCCAGCAGCATCAGCGGGAGGGAAAACAATGAGCAGTTCTTC. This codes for CASSISGRENNEQFF. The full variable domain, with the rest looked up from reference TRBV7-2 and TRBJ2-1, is GAGVSQSPSNKVTEKGKDVELRCDPISGHTALYWYRQSLGQGLEFLIYFQGNSAPDKSGLPSDRFSAERTGGSVSTLTIQRTQQEDSAVYLCASSISGRENNEQFFGPGTRLTVL.